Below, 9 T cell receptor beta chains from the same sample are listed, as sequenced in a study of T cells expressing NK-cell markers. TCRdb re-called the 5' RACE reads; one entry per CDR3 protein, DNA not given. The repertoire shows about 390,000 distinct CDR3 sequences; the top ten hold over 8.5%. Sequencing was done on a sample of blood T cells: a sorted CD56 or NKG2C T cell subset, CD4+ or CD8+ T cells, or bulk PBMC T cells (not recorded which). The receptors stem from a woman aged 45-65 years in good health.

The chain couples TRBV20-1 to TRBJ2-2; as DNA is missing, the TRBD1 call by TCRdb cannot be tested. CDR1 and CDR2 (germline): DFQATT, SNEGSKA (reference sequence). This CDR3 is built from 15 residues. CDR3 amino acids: CSARSRGQGSGELFF.

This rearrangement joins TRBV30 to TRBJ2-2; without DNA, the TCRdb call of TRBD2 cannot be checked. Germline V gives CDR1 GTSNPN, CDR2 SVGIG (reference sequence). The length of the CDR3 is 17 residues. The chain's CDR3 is CACKTSGINPIMGELFF.

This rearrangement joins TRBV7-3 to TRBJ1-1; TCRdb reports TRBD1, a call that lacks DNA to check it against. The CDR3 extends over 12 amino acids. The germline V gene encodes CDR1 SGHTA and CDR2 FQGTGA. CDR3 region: CASGGFWTEAFF.

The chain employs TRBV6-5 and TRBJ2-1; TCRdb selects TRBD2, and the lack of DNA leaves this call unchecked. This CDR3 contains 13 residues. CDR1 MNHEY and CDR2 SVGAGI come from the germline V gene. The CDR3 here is CASSWEEHNEQFF.

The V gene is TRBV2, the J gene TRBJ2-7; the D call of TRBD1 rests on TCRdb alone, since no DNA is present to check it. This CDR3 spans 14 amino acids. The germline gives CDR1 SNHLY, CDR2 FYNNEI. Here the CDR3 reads CASSDPRVSYEQYF.

The CDR3 spells CASSPDPGTATEAFF. The chain carries TRBV5-1 and TRBJ1-1; the TRBD1 assignment by TCRdb is unverifiable without DNA. Germline-derived CDR1 and CDR2 are SGHRS and YFSETQ. This CDR3 is 15 amino acids long.

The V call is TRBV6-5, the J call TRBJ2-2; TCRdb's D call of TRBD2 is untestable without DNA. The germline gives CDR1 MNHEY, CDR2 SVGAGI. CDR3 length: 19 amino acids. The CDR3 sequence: CASSYSWTSVRVGTGELFF.

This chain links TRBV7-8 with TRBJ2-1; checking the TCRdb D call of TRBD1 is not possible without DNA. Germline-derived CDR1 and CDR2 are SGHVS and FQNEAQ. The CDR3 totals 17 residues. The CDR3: CASSPGGGRTHYNEQFF. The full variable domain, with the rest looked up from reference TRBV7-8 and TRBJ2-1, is GAGVSQSPRYKVAKRGQDVALRCDPISGHVSLFWYQQALGQGPEFLTYFQNEAQLDKSGLPSDRFFAERPEGSVSTLKIQRTQQEDSAVYLCASSPGGGRTHYNEQFFGPGTRLTVL.

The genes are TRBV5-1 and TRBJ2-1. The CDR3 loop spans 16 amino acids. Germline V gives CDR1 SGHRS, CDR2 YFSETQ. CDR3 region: CASSLDLGSPLNEQFF.